This note documents a single T cell receptor (beta chain) sequence. Its target is not known. This CDR3 spans 13 amino acids. V dropped 2 bases and J dropped 3 bases, with 8 bases sitting between them. Germline CDR1 and CDR2: SGHTA and FQGNSA. PCR involved 60 Vbeta and 13 Jbeta primers. Per the authors' pipeline: In a later analysis, approximately 73 million unique TCR beta chains included roughly 11 million shared by two or more donors. Assay: immunoSEQ multiplex PCR; the TCRdb copy retains only in-frame clones and omits some. V, J and clone size are those of that table, while D and trimming were read from the DNA. The sample carries more than 150,000 clones, 77% recorded once. These data come from a study of cytomegalovirus exposure and HLA in healthy donors. Study-level points and caveats: About 90% or about 30% of the time was how often most TCR beta V segments were productive, according to an earlier analysis.

The receptor comes from a young man in good health and CMV-seronegative. Input material: PBMCs. V usage is TRBV7-2 and J usage is TRBJ2-7; no reliable D call. CDR3 sequence: CASSLTSLYEQYF. DNA for the CDR3: TGTGCCAGCAGCTTAACATCTCTCTACGAGCAGTACTTC.